Here is one T cell receptor (beta chain) with its context. It lacks a known antigen. No per-base quality is available; no much larger clone lies one base away. Libraries were built with the immunoSEQ multiplex PCR assay. For the multiplex PCR, a mixture combining 60 forward primers for TCR Vbeta segments and 13 reverse primers for TCR Jbeta segments was used. Amplification of the CDR3 region of rearranged TCR beta genes was performed with a multiplex PCR assay on genomic DNA. Amplified TCR beta libraries were sequenced as 87-base-pair reads on the Illumina HiSeq System. The paper's data handling went like this. A later analysis tallied tens of millions of unique TCR beta chains across the 610 or so repertoires, and approximately 12 million of those chains were shared by two or more donors. Raw reads were error-corrected and collapsed into unique sequences by a nearest-neighbor algorithm in which closely related sequences were merged to remove PCR and sequencing errors. V, D and J gene segments were assigned by aligning CDR3 sequences to IMGT reference sequences. For a sequence to be retained, at least a six-nucleotide match to both a V gene segment and a J gene segment was required. Rearrangements were classified as productive when the CDR3 lacked stop codons and remained in frame with V and J, and all other rearrangements were classified as non-productive. Following IMGT convention, CDR3 was defined as the stretch from the second conserved V-encoded cysteine up to the conserved J-encoded phenylalanine. The earlier analysis of about 590 of the donors excluded sequences that lacked an unambiguous match to a single V gene segment. An earlier analysis of several hundred of the donors called V segments functional above 56.7% productive rearrangements and segregating when the between-donor standard deviation exceeded 5%. To diagnose cytomegalovirus status from the catalog of TCR beta chain sequences, a statistical classification framework was built. In a later analysis, TCR nucleotide sequences were compared against IMGT/GENE-DB human TR gene sequences so that V and J genes could be assigned. The TCRdist pipeline was used in a later analysis to assign CDR3 sequences and most-parsimonious VDJ recombination scenarios. In a later analysis, each TCR beta chain was defined by its CDR3 amino acid sequence together with its V-gene family, and reads without a unique V-gene family were excluded. To address suspected cross-contamination and a sequencing artifact, a later analysis removed 550 to 750 highly shared, low-generation-probability nucleotide sequences. A later analysis calculated a clonal expansion index for each public chain from normalized within-repertoire ranks of inferred template counts. A later analysis computed generation probabilities with a VDJ recombination model fitted to out-of-frame rearrangements, and checked the results against IGoR. Hypergeometric tests were used in a later analysis to score TCR-TCR, TCR-HLA and TCR-CMV co-occurrence, with a repertoire-size bias correction applied to the TCR pairs. A later analysis estimated false discovery rates by permuting HLA or CMV assignments 20 times. In a later analysis, co-occurring TCRs were grouped using DBSCAN, with TCRdist sequence similarity added in when clustering inside HLA-allele-positive subsets. Co-occurrence clustering excluded repertoires with fewer than 30,000 or more than 120,000 public chains, plus five with anomalous nucleotide sharing. TCRdb took this table from immuneACCESS and kept in-frame rearrangements with V and J called. Such tables lack part of the clones; where checked against another copy, unresolved V genes explain under half of the gap, and the rest is unexplained. D and trimming were read from the DNA, whereas the V and J calls and clone size are those reported in that table. This sample holds a few hundred thousand clones; around 77% were observed only once. Together, the top ten hold just under 3% of the sample.

These data come from a study of cytomegalovirus exposure and HLA in healthy donors (dated by TCRdb to 2017 to 2019). For context, the study as a whole: According to an earlier analysis of 587 of the donors, about 179 million T cells yielded 117 million unique TCR beta sequences and about 300 Gb of sequence data. The study combined high-throughput TCR immunosequencing, statistical association of individual TCRs with disease status, and machine learning to predict cytomegalovirus infection status. In a later genetic analysis, genome-wide SNP genotypes for 398 of the 666 donors were used, and that subset was treated as a discovery cohort. An earlier analysis of about 600 of the donors used high-throughput TCR beta sequencing to judge whether each TCR beta V gene segment behaved as functional or pseudogenic. The number of typed donors differed by locus: about 629-630 for A, B, C, DRB1 and DQB1; 500 to 550 for DQA1; 600 to 610 for DPA1; and some 470 for DPB1. A later analysis re-analyzed previously published TCR beta repertoires from roughly 600 donors and added high-resolution HLA genotyping to study TCR occurrence patterns. Donor age, sex, ethnicity and CMV serostatus were compiled together with the repertoire data. Among some 400 genotyped donors of the cohort, an average of around 240,000 unique TCR beta nucleotide sequences was sequenced per donor, of which roughly 17% were non-productive. The aim of the study was to test whether cataloging public T cell receptors could identify signatures of past pathogen exposure. A separate validation cohort of approximately 120 different subjects was used in addition to the 666-subject first cohort. In the later analysis, no new phenotypic data were used to find candidate immune exposures; instead, reliance was placed on TCR beta sequences and their occurrence across donors. Roughly 5 DR-DQ haplotypes were handled as single units for association and clustering, since linkage in the cohort was strong. The T cell repertoires of about 700 subjects were profiled by immunosequencing and related to cytomegalovirus serostatus. Both class I and class II loci were covered by HLA typing, at four-digit resolution. The genetic ancestry cluster associated with self-reported Caucasian donors included about 81% of the roughly 410 genotyped donors. All discovery cohort repertoires had been generated using a single sequencing platform. An early release covering roughly 600 HLA-typed donors comprised about 320 gigabases of sequencing data and approximately 80 million unique TCR sequences.

The cohort comprised approximately 700 healthy bone marrow donors. Cohort members were all nominally healthy when sampled, although unrecorded immune exposures were likely present. The donor was CMV seronegative and belonged to the group of 352 seronegative cohort members. A peripheral blood sample was collected from each donor, and TCR beta sequencing was performed on peripheral blood mononuclear cells. The Qiagen DNeasy Blood Extraction Kit was used to extract genomic DNA from the blood cell samples. The paper as a whole reports these results and caveats: The 87-base-pair reads could not distinguish some IMGT-functional V segments, including TRBV6-2 and TRBV6-3, so those segments were excluded. The authors suggested that the approach could potentially be extended to other disease states and immunological phenotypes. A later analysis found that most CMV-associated TCR beta chains appeared HLA-restricted, with HLA associations seemingly driven largely by CMV exposure. In both the original and validation cohorts, the classifier was reported to diagnose cytomegalovirus status with high specificity and sensitivity. In this cohort, only TCR beta chains were sequenced, and detectable features were limited by the absence of alpha or paired-chain data. The presence/absence analyses assumed that sequencing depth was roughly uniform across donors, and that assumption may not be true. In the study, approximately 160 TCR beta chains were listed as associated with cytomegalovirus. An earlier analysis of around 600 of the donors showed that most TCR beta V segments appeared in productive rearrangements either about 87% or about 30% of the time, which broadly matched IMGT annotations. In vitro tests confirmed that a few of the cytomegalovirus-associated TCR beta chains recognize cytomegalovirus antigens. HLA typing was unavailable for some donors at each locus, so association tests used only the typed subset. Specific HLA alleles were associated with over 15,000 TCR beta sequences at a false discovery rate of 0.05 in a later analysis. Because counts were too low, roughly 16 rarely observed V segments, including chromosome 9 orphons, were left out of the earlier analysis of a few hundred of the donors. Most TCR sequences were seen in very few donors, while some public TCRs were found in many individuals. A further reported finding was that TCR beta sequences accurately predicted the HLA-A and HLA-B alleles for most subjects in the first cohort. V-gene and J-gene trimming of TCR beta chains was associated with a missense DCLRE1C variant in a later genetic analysis, and the association was replicated in an independent cohort. Correlated functional status among segregating V segments might be attributable to linkage disequilibrium, but an unknown experimental factor could not be ruled out. When HLA alleles, especially DR and DQ, strongly co-occurred, TCR associations were difficult to assign to individual alleles. According to a later analysis, parvovirus B19, influenza, CMV and Epstein-Barr virus appeared linked to several top co-occurrence clusters. A cluster of highly shared sequence variants was judged likely to represent a technical artifact of the sequencing pipeline. A later analysis found that TCR association rates varied across HLA loci, with DRB1 alleles showing the most associated TCRs and HLA-C alleles the fewest. According to a later genetic analysis, donors in an Asian-associated ancestry cluster had fewer N-insertions in productive TCRs than the approximately 610-donor mean. Immune exposure information for the cohort was limited to CMV serostatus. A later analysis found that HLA-associated TCR beta chains were more clonally expanded and had lower generation probabilities than equally common non-associated chains.

Including cysteine and phenylalanine, the CDR3 has 15 amino acids. The sequence is cut down to CDR3 DNA, 45 bases in frame from base 1. V drops 2 bases and J drops 0 bases, leaving 10 bases in between. Based on the germline V gene, the CDR1 and CDR2 sequences are MNHEY and SVGAGI. The TCR was taken from a woman aged 25 to 39 in good health and CMV-seronegative. The sequenced sample was PBMCs. The chain is encoded by TRBV6-5 joined to TRBJ1-2; a weak D assignment points to TRBD1 (6 bases agree). The CDR3 protein is CASSYLSGANYGYTF. Here is the DNA: TGTGCCAGCAGTTACCTTTCAGGGGCTAACTATGGCTACACCTTC.